A selection of T cell receptor beta chains follows, all from one sample in a study of PD-L1 blockade in urothelial cancer. Data came from immunoSEQ multiplex PCR; TCRdb stores just in-frame clones and leaves some out. The table lists under 60,000 clones, approximately 86% of them singletons, with 8% to 13% in the top ten. This sample comprised PBMCs, obtained around atezolizumab (anti-PD-L1) treatment. These receptors came from a man between 60 and 75 years old with urothelial cancer. Both conserved end residues are part of each CDR3. A D gene is named only where the DNA matches it firmly. Some rows have no size entry. The others give once, few or many, or a class for an expanded clone.

j_call d_call v_call clone_size cdr3_aa cdr3_nt
TRBJ1-6 TRBD1 TRBV9 few CASSATGAGSPLHF TGTGCCAGCAGCGCGACAGGGGCGGGTTCACCCCTCCACTTT
TRBJ1-1 NA TRBV7-9 NA CASSLESRTEAFF TGTGCCAGCAGCTTAGAGAGCCGGACTGAAGCTTTCTTT
TRBJ2-2 TRBD1 TRBV7-8 once CASSYRGLNTGELFF TGTGCCAGCAGCTACAGGGGTCTGAACACCGGGGAGCTGTTTTTT
TRBJ1-6 TRBD1 TRBV11-3 few CASSTGTDGSLHF TGTGCCAGCAGCACCGGGACAGACGGTTCCCTCCACTTT
TRBJ2-2 NA TRBV6-4 NA CASSDSIRVTDRHANTGELFF TGTGCCAGCAGTGACTCGATAAGGGTGACGGACAGACATGCGAACACCGGGGAGCTGTTTTTT
TRBJ1-2 TRBD1 TRBV4-1 NA CASSQGQGAATNYGYTF TGCGCCAGCAGCCAGGGACAGGGGGCAGCCACTAACTATGGCTACACCTTC
TRBJ2-2 NA TRBV5-1 NA CATTIGTTNTGELFF TGCGCCACCACAATTGGGACAACGAACACCGGGGAGCTGTTTTTT
TRBJ2-7 NA TRBV5-1 NA CASRVQEPYEQYF TGCGCCAGCAGAGTACAGGAACCGTACGAGCAGTACTTC
TRBJ1-2 TRBD1 TRBV7-2 NA CASSRSGGSSYGYTF TGTGCCAGCAGCCGATCAGGGGGCAGTAGCTATGGCTACACCTTC
TRBJ1-2 NA TRBV9 NA CASSLIGQSDLEGYTF TGTGCCAGCAGTCTTATCGGACAGTCTGACCTCGAAGGCTACACCTTC
TRBJ1-1 NA TRBV27 few CASSLWWTKGTEAFF TGTGCCAGCAGTTTATGGTGGACTAAGGGCACTGAAGCTTTCTTT
TRBJ2-1 TRBD2 TRBV5-1 NA CASSLSLAGGLNEQFF TGCGCCAGCAGCTTGTCACTAGCGGGGGGTTTGAATGAGCAGTTCTTC
TRBJ1-3 NA TRBV7-2 NA CASSLSSGNSGNTIYF TGTGCCAGCAGTCTTAGCTCGGGGAACTCTGGAAACACCATATATTTT
TRBJ2-2 TRBD2 TRBV5-4 NA CASSIGLAANTGELFF TGTGCCAGCAGCATTGGACTAGCAGCGAACACCGGGGAGCTGTTTTTT
TRBJ2-7 NA TRBV27 NA CASSEGPGISYEQYF TGTGCCAGCAGCGAGGGTCCTGGAATTTCCTACGAGCAGTACTTC
TRBJ2-5 TRBD2 TRBV4-2 NA CASSHGRGGGDFPETQYF TGTGCCAGCAGCCATGGGCGGGGCGGGGGGGACTTTCCAGAGACCCAGTACTTC
TRBJ2-2 TRBD1 TRBV10-1 few CASSRDRSTGELFF TGCGCCAGCAGCCGGGACAGAAGCACCGGGGAGCTGTTTTTT
TRBJ1-5 TRBD1 TRBV30 NA CAWSATPQGTLSNQPQHF TGTGCCTGGAGTGCCACCCCACAGGGGACGTTAAGCAATCAGCCCCAGCATTTT
TRBJ2-2 NA TRBV7-3 NA CASSFRGDSRINTGELFF TGTGCCAGCAGCTTCCGGGGAGACTCCCGGATCAACACCGGGGAGCTGTTTTTT
TRBJ2-7 NA TRBV12-2 NA CASRFSGGGYEQYF TGTGCAAGTCGCTTCAGTGGGGGAGGCTACGAGCAGTACTTC
TRBJ2-7 NA TRBV19 NA CASRASSYEQYF TGTGCCAGTAGAGCGAGCTCCTACGAGCAGTACTTC
TRBJ2-1 TRBD2 TRBV7-2 NA CASSSGLAGRYNEQFF TGTGCCAGCAGCTCGGGACTAGCGGGGAGATACAATGAGCAGTTCTTC
TRBJ2-7 NA TRBV7-9 NA CASSSTGIHEQYF TGTGCCAGCAGCTCCACAGGGATCCACGAGCAGTACTTC
TRBJ2-7 NA TRBV5-1 NA CASSLPVGGRTYEQYF TGCGCCAGCAGCTTGCCAGTGGGGGGAAGAACCTACGAGCAGTACTTC
TRBJ1-6 TRBD1 TRBV6-5 NA CASSRGQGYVSPLHF TGTGCCAGCAGTAGGGGACAGGGCTACGTTTCACCCCTCCACTTT
TRBJ2-3 TRBD1 TRBV27 NA CASSIGTGRTDTQYF TGTGCCAGCAGTATCGGGACAGGGCGCACAGATACGCAGTATTTT
TRBJ1-3 NA TRBV19 few CASSIGRGSGNTIYF TGTGCCAGTAGTATCGGCAGGGGCTCTGGAAACACCATATATTTT